This is a list of T cell receptor beta chains from one sample in a study of chemoradiotherapy in HPV16-positive cancers. Repertoires were generated with immunoSEQ multiplex PCR, while TCRdb's copy carries only in-frame clones and drops some. The data contain around 62,000 clones, roughly 90% of them singletons. The specimen was blood, collected from a patient who underwent chemoradiotherapy. These receptors all come from a human donor with HPV-associated anogenital cancer. CDR3s include the opening cysteine and the closing phenylalanine or tryptophan. A D gene is named only where the DNA matches it firmly. Clone size is not always given. Where it is, it says once, few, many or a class for expanded clones.

NA	TRBJ1-5	NA	13	TRBV6-5	CASTPGGGQPQHF	TGTGCCAGCACCCCTGGGGGCGGGCAGCCCCAGCATTTT
NA	TRBJ2-1	NA	14	TRBV30	CAWSVLRGLNEQFF	TGTGCCTGGAGTGTACTGCGGGGCCTCAATGAGCAGTTCTTC
NA	TRBJ1-5	once	14	TRBV6-1	CASSATGPNQPQHF	TGTGCCAGCAGTGCAACCGGGCCTAATCAGCCCCAGCATTTT
TRBD1	TRBJ1-1	NA	15	TRBV5-5	CASSSLQGVVTEAFF	TGTGCCAGCAGCTCTTTGCAGGGGGTGGTCACTGAAGCTTTCTTT
TRBD1	TRBJ2-7	NA	13	TRBV6-6	CAITRDRNYEQYF	TGTGCCATCACCCGGGACAGGAACTACGAGCAGTACTTC
NA	TRBJ2-1	NA	13	TRBV19	CASSPTPRDEQFF	TGTGCCAGTAGCCCGACCCCTCGGGATGAGCAGTTCTTC
TRBD2	TRBJ2-5	NA	12	TRBV28	CASQAGEETQYF	TGTGCCAGCCAAGCGGGAGAGGAGACCCAGTACTTC
TRBD1	TRBJ1-1	NA	11	TRBV28	CASSTNRGTFF	TGTGCCAGCAGCACCAACAGGGGAACTTTCTTT
TRBD1	TRBJ1-2	NA	13	TRBV2	CASRGDSGDGYTF	TGTGCCAGCAGGGGGGACAGCGGGGATGGCTACACCTTC
NA	TRBJ2-2	NA	17	TRBV19	CASSIVVGDSGSGELFF	TGTGCCAGTAGTATAGTAGTTGGTGACAGCGGATCCGGGGAGCTGTTTTTT
TRBD1	TRBJ1-5	NA	13	TRBV6-4	CASSETGGQPQHF	TGTGCCAGCAGTGAGACAGGGGGGCAGCCCCAGCATTTT
NA	TRBJ1-1	NA	13	TRBV4-1	CASSQDTGFEAFF	TGCGCCAGCAGCCAAGATACCGGGTTTGAAGCTTTCTTT
NA	TRBJ1-2	NA	15	TRBV19	CASSIALGGGSGYTF	TGTGCCAGTAGTATCGCCTTAGGGGGTGGCTCTGGCTACACCTTC
TRBD2	TRBJ2-7	NA	12	TRBV29-1	CSVEGTSYEQYF	TGCAGCGTTGAGGGGACTAGCTACGAGCAGTACTTC
TRBD1	TRBJ2-7	NA	16	TRBV19	CASSIIPGQATYEQYF	TGTGCCAGTAGTATTATCCCGGGACAGGCCACCTACGAGCAGTACTTC
TRBD1	TRBJ2-7	NA	15	TRBV14	CASSPGTGRGYEQYF	TGTGCCAGCAGCCCAGGGACAGGGAGAGGATACGAGCAGTACTTC
TRBD2	TRBJ2-1	NA	14	TRBV2	CASMPQSGGDEQFF	TGTGCCAGCATGCCCCAAAGCGGGGGGGATGAGCAGTTCTTC
TRBD1	TRBJ1-2	NA	17	TRBV5-1	CASSPWSRGRLEYGYTF	TGCGCCAGCAGCCCCTGGTCCAGGGGGCGGTTGGAATATGGCTACACCTTC
TRBD1	TRBJ2-4	NA	13	TRBV9	CARKRDRGNIQYF	TGTGCCAGGAAACGGGACAGGGGGAACATTCAGTACTTC
NA	TRBJ2-2	NA	22	TRBV19	CASSIGTGTGFVGRPNTGELFF	TGTGCCAGTAGTATAGGGACCGGGACTGGGTTTGTTGGGCGCCCGAACACCGGGGAGCTGTTTTTT
NA	TRBJ1-2	NA	12	TRBV30	CAWPDTRYGYTF	TGTGCCTGGCCGGACACTAGATATGGCTACACCTTC
NA	TRBJ2-5	NA	15	TRBV7-8	CASSLAQWDQETQYF	TGTGCCAGCAGCTTAGCGCAATGGGACCAAGAGACCCAGTACTTC
TRBD1	TRBJ1-1	few	14	TRBV29-1	CSVETGGGNTEAFF	TGCAGCGTTGAAACAGGGGGTGGGAACACTGAAGCTTTCTTT
TRBD1	TRBJ1-2	NA	18	TRBV10-3	CAISESGTGITTNYGYTF	TGTGCCATCAGTGAGTCCGGGACAGGGATTACGACTAACTATGGCTACACCTTC
NA	TRBJ1-4	once	16	TRBV25-1	CASSEYPGSTNEKLFF	TGTGCCAGCAGTGAGTACCCGGGATCAACTAATGAAAAACTGTTTTTT
TRBD1	TRBJ1-1	NA	19	TRBV5-1	CASSLVPQGAMIMNTEAFF	TGCGCCAGCAGCTTGGTACCCCAGGGGGCGATGATCATGAACACTGAAGCTTTCTTT
TRBD2	TRBJ2-1	NA	14	TRBV6-6	CASGRTSAYNEQFF	TGTGCCAGCGGTAGGACTAGCGCCTACAATGAGCAGTTCTTC
TRBD2	TRBJ2-1	once	19	TRBV28	CASSSPPETSASSYNEQFF	TGTGCCAGCAGTTCGCCCCCTGAGACTAGCGCGAGCTCCTACAATGAGCAGTTCTTC
NA	TRBJ2-2	NA	14	TRBV7-3	CASSLGIYTGELFF	TGTGCCAGCAGCCTCGGGATTTACACCGGGGAGCTGTTTTTT
TRBD1	TRBJ1-1	NA	17	TRBV18	CASSPTWTGGGITEAFF	TGTGCCAGCTCACCGACCTGGACAGGGGGCGGGATCACTGAAGCTTTCTTT
NA	TRBJ2-5	NA	12	TRBV5-1	CASSYSQETQYF	TGCGCCAGCAGCTACTCGCAAGAGACCCAGTACTTC
NA	TRBJ2-1	NA	14	TRBV2	CASRARPARNEQFF	TGTGCCAGCAGGGCTCGGCCAGCAAGGAATGAGCAGTTCTTC
NA	TRBJ2-7	NA	13	TRBV11-2	CASSLAFGYEQYF	TGTGCCAGCAGCTTAGCTTTCGGCTACGAGCAGTACTTC
TRBD1	TRBJ1-4	NA	16	TRBV4-1	CASSQGRTGAGEKLFF	TGCGCCAGCAGCCAAGGAAGGACAGGGGCGGGTGAAAAACTGTTTTTT
NA	TRBJ1-2	NA	12	TRBV27	CASRRANYGYTF	TGTGCCAGCAGGAGAGCTAACTATGGCTACACCTTC
NA	TRBJ1-1	NA	15	TRBV5-1	CASSLRDSVNTEAFF	TGCGCCAGCAGCCTGAGGGACTCGGTGAACACTGAAGCTTTCTTT